This entry features one T cell receptor (beta chain) sequence. Naive-designated CD8 cells lacked CD45RO, were positively enriched for CCR7, and omitted terminally differentiated effector memory CD45RA+ cells. V lost 2 bases and J lost 3, with 7 bases in between. CDR3 size: 13 residues. CDR1 SGHDN and CDR2 FVKESK come from the germline V gene. The protocol was immunoSEQ multiplex PCR, while the TCRdb copy is restricted to in-frame clones and leaves out a portion. The repertoire holds roughly 770,000 clones, with about 96% as singletons. This sample stems from a study of shared clonotypes between healthy human individuals.

The source of this sequence is a man in his thirties or forties in good health. This chain uses TRBV14 with TRBJ1-1; D gene ambiguous. Sequenced input: naive CD8+ T cells sorted from blood. The CDR3 sequence: CASSQIGDTEAFF. CDR3 coding DNA: TGTGCCAGCAGCCAAATCGGTGACACTGAAGCTTTCTTT. Looking up the rest from reference TRBV14 and TRBJ1-1 gives the full variable domain: EAGVTQFPSHSVIEKGQTVTLRCDPISGHDNLYWYRRVMGKEIKFLLHFVKESKQDESGMPNNRFLAERTGGTYSTLKVQPAELEDSGVYFCASSQIGDTEAFFGQGTRLTVV.